This passage covers 24 T cell receptor beta chains from one sample sequenced in a study of blood T cell repertoires in COVID-19. Assay: immunoSEQ multiplex PCR; the TCRdb copy retains only in-frame clones and omits some. The data hold around 230,000 clones, with 65% to 85% observed a single time. The sequenced sample consisted of peripheral blood. The receptors were sampled from a man in his forties with acute or convalescent COVID-19.

The chain employs TRBV24-1 and TRBJ2-1; TRBD2 matches at 14 bases. Germline loops: CDR1 KGHDR, CDR2 SFDVKD. CDR3 length: 17 amino acids. The junction had 5 bases not matched to a gene; V was cut back by 4 bases and J by 4 bases. The CDR3 nucleotides read TGTGCCACCAGTGAGGGGACTAGCGGGAGAGGATACAATGAGCAGTTCTTC. It codes for CATSEGTSGRGYNEQFF.

The chain joins TRBV5-1 to TRBJ2-3; tentatively, D is TRBD2 (5 bases). CDR3 length: 15 amino acids. V was clipped by 2 bases and J by 0 bases, with 10 bases between them. Germline V gene sequence: CDR1 SGHRS, CDR2 YFSETQ. The CDR3: CASSFPRESTDTQYF. The CDR3 DNA reads as TGCGCCAGCAGCTTTCCACGGGAAAGCACAGATACGCAGTATTTT.

V and J are TRBV5-8 and TRBJ1-2; 11 bases agree with TRBD1. The CDR3 consists of 13 residues. V shed 4 bases, J shed 13 bases, and the junction held 9 bases outside the gene matches. The germline CDR1 and CDR2 sequences are SGHTS and YDEGEE. CDR3 residues: CASSPWTGGGGTF. CDR3 nucleotide sequence: TGTGCCAGCAGCCCATGGACAGGGGGCGGTGGCACCTTC.

The rearrangement uses TRBV19 and TRBJ1-1; D gene unclear. The CDR3 covers 18 residues. Trimming left V 6 bases short and J 0 bases short, with 23 bases between. Per the germline V gene, CDR1 is LNHDA and CDR2 is SQIVND (reference sequence). Written as DNA, the CDR3 is TGTGCCAGTAGAAAATTCTTGACTGAGAGTCACATGAACACTGAAGCTTTCTTT. Its translation: CASRKFLTESHMNTEAFF. The whole variable domain, filled in from reference TRBV19 and TRBJ1-1, reads DGGITQSPKYLFRKEGQNVTLSCEQNLNHDAMYWYRQDPGQGLRLIYYSQIVNDFQKGDIAEGYSVSREKKESFPLTVTSAQKNPTAFYLCASRKFLTESHMNTEAFFGQGTRLTVV.

This chain links TRBV6-1 with TRBJ1-3; 7 nucleotides align to TRBD1. Germline V gene lookup returns CDR1 MNHNS and CDR2 SASEGT. The CDR3 length is 18 residues. V lost 0 bases to trimming and J lost 0 bases; unmatched junction nucleotides: 8. The CDR3 loop is CASSEAYGTAASGNTIYF. The CDR3 coding sequence is TGTGCCAGCAGTGAAGCTTACGGGACAGCGGCCTCTGGAAACACCATATATTTT.

The chain is built from TRBV18 and TRBJ1-6; the D gene is possibly TRBD1 (6 bases). CDR3 size: 14 residues. The germline V and J ends were trimmed by 2 bases and 12 bases, with 14 bases remaining between them. The germline CDR1 and CDR2 sequences are KGHSH and LQKENI. The CDR3 DNA sequence: TGTGCCAGCTCACCAAGCACAGGGCAACGACCCCTCCACTTT. The encoded protein is CASSPSTGQRPLHF.

This chain uses TRBV30 with TRBJ1-4; D is unresolved. V lost 7 bases to trimming and J lost 5 bases, with 11 bases between them. CDR3 length equals 12 residues. Germline V lookup: CDR1 GTSNPN, CDR2 SVGIG (reference sequence). CDR3 in DNA: TGTGCCTCTCGGAGAGGGAATGAAAAACTGTTTTTT. Its translation: CASRRGNEKLFF.

V and J are TRBV27 and TRBJ1-2, with 9 positions matching TRBD1. The CDR3 has 16 amino acids. Germline assignment: CDR1 MNHEY and CDR2 SMNVEV (reference sequence). J was trimmed by 0 bases and V by 5 bases; bases with no gene match: 7. The CDR3 spells CASSPHRQGANYGYTF. For the CDR3, the DNA is TGTGCCAGCAGTCCTCACCGACAGGGGGCTAACTATGGCTACACCTTC.

The V call is TRBV5-4, the J call TRBJ2-7; 9 bases are a match to TRBD1. This CDR3 has 13 residues. Looked up from germline, CDR1 is SGHNT and CDR2 is YYREEE (reference sequence). The ends lost 5 bases at V and 5 bases at J; junction bases unmatched: 5. The CDR3 is CASRATGGNEQYF. The DNA for the CDR3 is TGTGCCAGCAGAGCGACAGGGGGAAACGAGCAGTACTTC. The full variable domain, completed using reference TRBV5-4 and TRBJ2-7, is ETGVTQSPTHLIKTRGQQVTLRCSSQSGHNTVSWYQQALGQGPQFIFQYYREEENGRGNFPPRFSGLQFPNYSSELNVNALELDDSALYLCASRATGGNEQYFGPGTRLTVT.

The chain recombines TRBV10-3 with TRBJ1-3; 10 bases are a match to TRBD1. This CDR3 comprises 16 residues. Germline CDR1 and CDR2: ENHRY and SYGVKD. The junction had 7 bases not matched to a gene; V was cut back by 6 bases and J by 2 bases. CDR3 amino acids: CAISRDRGGPGNTIYF. CDR3 in DNA: TGTGCCATCAGCCGGGACAGGGGCGGCCCTGGAAACACCATATATTTT.

The rearrangement joins TRBV5-4 to TRBJ2-3; 7 positions agree with TRBD1. V lost 0 bases to trimming and J lost 4 bases; unmatched junction nucleotides: 5. Per the germline V gene, CDR1 is SGHNT and CDR2 is YYREEE (reference sequence). The CDR3 spans 15 residues. The CDR3 DNA follows: TGTGCCAGCAGCTTGGGGGCGACAGGGCCAGATACGCAGTATTTT. Its protein product is CASSLGATGPDTQYF. Complete variable domain (other parts from reference TRBV5-4 and TRBJ2-3): ETGVTQSPTHLIKTRGQQVTLRCSSQSGHNTVSWYQQALGQGPQFIFQYYREEENGRGNFPPRFSGLQFPNYSSELNVNALELDDSALYLCASSLGATGPDTQYFGPGTRLTVL.

The chain joins TRBV10-3 to TRBJ1-1; D possibly corresponds to TRBD1 (6 bases). The CDR3 totals 13 residues. Between the trimmed V and J ends, which lost 3 bases and 5 bases, there was a span of 10 bases. CDR1 and CDR2 from the germline V gene are ENHRY and SYGVKD. The CDR3 reads CAISDNRATEAFF. For the CDR3, the DNA is TGTGCCATCAGTGACAACAGGGCTACTGAAGCTTTCTTT.

Only one count was recorded for this clone. CDR3 in amino acids: CASAWTSGSFGELFF. As DNA, the CDR3 is TGTGCCAGCGCCTGGACTAGCGGGAGCTTCGGGGAGCTGTTTTTT. The V call is TRBV9, the J call TRBJ2-2; 13 positions match TRBD2. The CDR3 has 15 amino acids. The germline V gene has CDR1 SGDLS and CDR2 YYNGEE. V lost 7 bases, J lost 7 bases, and 7 bases stayed unmatched.

V usage is TRBV5-1 and J usage is TRBJ2-2, with 8 bases that match TRBD2. The CDR3 length is 15 residues. V trimming: 2 bases; J trimming: 3 bases; junction bases outside the gene matches: 3. The V gene's germline CDR1 is SGHRS and CDR2 YFSETQ. The CDR3 DNA reads TGCGCCAGCAGCTTAAGCGGGAGTCACACCGGGGAGCTGTTTTTT. It is translated as CASSLSGSHTGELFF.

This clone was seen only once. The rearrangement uses TRBV7-2 and TRBJ2-3; 8 nucleotides line up with TRBD2. The CDR3 has 16 residues. Germline assignment: CDR1 SGHTA and CDR2 FQGNSA. With V trimmed by 4 bases and J by 5 bases, 11 bases remained unmatched. As DNA, the CDR3 is TGTGCCAGCAGCTCTAATACGGGAGGGAAAATAGATACGCAGTATTTT. It encodes CASSSNTGGKIDTQYF.

The J gene is TRBJ1-4, the V gene TRBV7-8; D gene ambiguous. The ends were cut back, 5 bases at V and 12 bases at J, with 13 bases in the middle. Germline V lookup: CDR1 SGHVS, CDR2 FQNEAQ. The CDR3 extends over 12 amino acids. This CDR3 reads CASSPVAGELFF. CDR3 bases: TGTGCCAGCAGCCCCGTTGCAGGCGAACTGTTTTTT.

J is TRBJ1-2 and V is TRBV12-3 or TRBV12-4; tentatively, D is TRBD1 (6 bases). This CDR3 comprises 13 residues. V was pared by 4 bases and J by 3 bases, with 9 bases between. The CDR3 coding sequence is TGTGCCAGCAGTTCGGACAGCCACTATGGCTACACCTTC. Protein: CASSSDSHYGYTF.

The table lists this clone with a few counts. V and J are TRBV2 and TRBJ2-7; 9 bases align to TRBD1. The V and J ends lost 5 bases and 3 bases, in that order; junction bases with no gene match: 5. CDR3 length equals 14 residues. CDR1 is SNHLY, CDR2 FYNNEI, per germline. The CDR3 is CASSPDRGGYEQYF. CDR3 bases: TGTGCCAGCAGTCCGGACAGGGGCGGCTACGAGCAGTACTTC.

The sample holds a few counts of this clone. The rearrangement uses TRBV5-1 and TRBJ1-1; 9 positions match TRBD1. This CDR3 spans 15 amino acids. V lost 4 bases, J lost 5 bases, and 9 bases stayed unmatched. CDR1 and CDR2 (germline): SGHRS, YFSETQ. Here the CDR3 reads CASSTKDDRGTEAFF. Here the CDR3 DNA reads TGCGCCAGCAGCACGAAGGACGACAGGGGGACTGAAGCTTTCTTT.

The chain links TRBV25-1 to TRBJ2-3; tentatively, D is TRBD1 (5 bases). The germline V gene encodes CDR1 MGHDK and CDR2 SYGVNS. Between the trimmed V and J ends, which lost 2 bases and 2 bases, there was a span of 11 bases. The CDR3 length is 15 residues. Here the CDR3 reads CASSESRVNTDTQYF. CDR3 nucleotides: TGTGCCAGCAGTGAAAGCAGGGTAAACACAGATACGCAGTATTTT.

In this sample, this clone turned up once. V and J are TRBV5-5 and TRBJ2-1; TRBD2 agrees at 7 bases. The germline CDR1 and CDR2 sequences are SGHKS and YYEKEE (reference sequence). V gave up 5 bases and J gave up 2 bases; unmatched junction bases: 7. CDR3 length: 15 residues. CDR3 DNA sequence: TGTGCCAGCAGTTTAGCGGGCCAAACCTACAATGAGCAGTTCTTC. It encodes CASSLAGQTYNEQFF.

V gene TRBV3-1 (or the pseudogene TRBV3-2) combines with J gene TRBJ1-1, with D uncertain. V lost 5 bases and J 0 bases, leaving 10 bases between the germline ends. Per the germline V gene, CDR1 is LGHDT and CDR2 is YNNKEL (reference sequence). The CDR3 length is 14 residues. The CDR3 DNA follows: TGTGCCAGCAGCTTTAGCGTCATGAACACTGAAGCTTTCTTT. Its translation is CASSFSVMNTEAFF.

This sequence joins TRBV29-1 and TRBJ2-1, with 10 nucleotides matching TRBD2. Trimming cost V 0 bases and J 9 bases; bases outside gene matches: 8. This CDR3 comprises 15 residues. Germline assignment: CDR1 SQVTM and CDR2 ANQGSEA. The CDR3 is CSVEEGAGGPFEQFF. As DNA, the CDR3 is TGCAGCGTTGAAGAGGGAGCGGGAGGGCCTTTTGAGCAGTTCTTC.

This chain uses TRBV7-9 with TRBJ2-2; TRBD2 agrees at 7 bases. V dropped 5 bases and J dropped 7; count of bases not matched to a gene: 7. Germline V CDR1 and CDR2: SEHNR, FQNEAQ (reference sequence). The CDR3 consists of 14 residues. The chain's CDR3 is CASSPRREGGELFF. CDR3 nucleotide sequence: TGTGCCAGCAGCCCGCGGAGGGAGGGCGGGGAGCTGTTTTTT.